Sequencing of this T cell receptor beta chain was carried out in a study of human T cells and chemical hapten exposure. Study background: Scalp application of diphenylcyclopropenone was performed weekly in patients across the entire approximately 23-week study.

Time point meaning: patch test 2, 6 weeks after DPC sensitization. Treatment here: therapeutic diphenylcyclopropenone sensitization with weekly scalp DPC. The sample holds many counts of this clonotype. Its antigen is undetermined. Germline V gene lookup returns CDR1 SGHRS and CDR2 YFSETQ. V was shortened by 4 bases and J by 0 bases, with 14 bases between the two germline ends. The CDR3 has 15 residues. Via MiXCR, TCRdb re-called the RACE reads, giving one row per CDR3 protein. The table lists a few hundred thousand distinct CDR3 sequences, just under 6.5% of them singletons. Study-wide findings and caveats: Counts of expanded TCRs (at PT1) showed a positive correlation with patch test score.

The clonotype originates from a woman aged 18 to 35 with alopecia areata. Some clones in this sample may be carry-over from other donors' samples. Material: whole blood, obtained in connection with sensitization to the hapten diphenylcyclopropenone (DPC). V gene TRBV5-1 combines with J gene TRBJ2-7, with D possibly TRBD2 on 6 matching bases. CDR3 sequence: CASSTDSGPSYEQYF. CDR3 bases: TGCGCCAGCAGCACAGACAGCGGGCCCTCCTACGAGCAGTACTTC.